This T cell receptor (beta chain) originates from a study of T cell clonality in common variable immunodeficiency. The data were produced by immunoSEQ multiplex PCR, yet TCRdb's version contains in-frame clones alone and is incomplete. The table lists 35,000 to 55,000 clones, with no singletons. Heparinized whole blood, 5 to 8 ml, came from each donor. From germline, CDR1 is SGHTA and CDR2 FQGTGA. This CDR3 comprises 16 residues. There are many counts of this clone. Germline and junction disagree at one end, which may indicate a read error. The CDR3 goes on 3 residues after the read ends, and that part is filled in from the germline J gene.

This clonotype was obtained from a person aged 18-70 years in good health. The sample consisted of peripheral blood mononuclear cells. The V gene is TRBV7-3, the J gene TRBJ1-1; a possible D gene is TRBD1 (5 bases). The CDR3 loop is CASSLTPDTMNAEAFF. CDR3 DNA, as far as it was read: TGTGCCAGCAGCTTAACGCCGGACACAATGAACGCTGAA.